This T cell receptor (beta chain) was observed in a study of vaccination effects on CD4 cells after COVID-19. To note about this clone: Antigen: not known.

ViraFEST expansion of antigen-specific CD4+ T cells with viral peptide pools preceded sequencing. Between days 10 and 11 of culture, CD4+ T cells were separated out. All participants had two doses of either the BNT162b2 or mRNA-1273 vaccine. TCRdb's table, derived via immunoSEQ multiplex PCR, lists solely in-frame clones and lacks some. The table shows 80,000 to 95,000 clones, with under 85% occurring only once. The clonotype comes from a human donor who received a COVID-19 vaccine. Sequences were derived from CD4+ T cells from PBMCs cultured with HCoV-OC43 spike peptides, sampled after COVID-19 vaccination. Subset of the sample: HCoV-OC43 spike overlapping peptide pool stimulation.

The CDR3 sequence is CASSLAPPGRELFF. CDR3 DNA sequence: TGCGCCAGCAGCTTGGCCCCCCCGGGCAGGGAGCTGTTTTTT. V gene TRBV5-1 combines with J gene TRBJ2-2; D gene unclear. Germline CDR1 and CDR2: SGHRS and YFSETQ. V lost 0 bases to trimming and J lost 9 bases, with 12 bases between them. The CDR3 contains 14 residues.